The 22 T cell receptor beta chains in this list originate from one sample, sequenced in a study of T cell responses to AZD1222 COVID-19 vaccine. The assay was immunoSEQ multiplex PCR, and TCRdb's table has in-frame clones only and misses some. Of over 100,000 clones listed, approximately 90% are singletons. The sequencing here drew on peripheral blood, taken 28 days after the second AZD1222 dose. The source of these receptors is an adult who received the AZD1222 COVID-19 vaccine.

This clone has only one observation. This chain links TRBV29-1 with TRBJ1-1; D remains unclear. The germline V gene encodes CDR1 SQVTM and CDR2 ANQGSEA. The V gene lost 6 bases and the J gene lost 0 bases, with 8 bases spanning the gap. The CDR3 consists of 12 residues. The CDR3 DNA follows: TGCAGCGTCACGAGTCTGAACACTGAAGCTTTCTTT. Protein product: CSVTSLNTEAFF.

The V and J genes are TRBV27 and TRBJ2-1, with D perhaps TRBD2 (6 bases). The CDR3 extends over 14 amino acids. The germline V gene has CDR1 MNHEY and CDR2 SMNVEV (reference sequence). Trimming took 5 bases from V and 6 from J, leaving 14 bases between them. In DNA form, the CDR3 reads TGTGCCAGCAGTCGCCGGGGGATCCTCAATGAGCAGTTCTTC. This codes for CASSRRGILNEQFF.

The V and J genes are TRBV27 and TRBJ1-2; D not certain. Per germline, CDR1 MNHEY and CDR2 SMNVEV (reference sequence). The length of the CDR3 is 13 residues. Trimming cost V 4 bases and J 7 bases, with 13 bases left between them. Here the CDR3 DNA reads TGTGCCAGCAGTTATAGCCCCGAACGTGGCTACACCTTC. This translates into CASSYSPERGYTF.

The genes are TRBV2 and TRBJ2-5; D is unclear. The V gene's germline CDR1 is SNHLY and CDR2 FYNNEI. The CDR3 spans 14 residues. The ends were cut back, 8 bases at V and 4 bases at J, with 17 bases in the middle. The CDR3 DNA is TGTGCCAGCTATCCTAGACCGGGTGGAGAGACCCAGTACTTC. Protein product: CASYPRPGGETQYF.

For the CDR3, the DNA is TGTGCCAGCAGCTTAGGGGCTAGCGGGCAGATGTACGAGCAGTACTTC. Protein product: CASSLGASGQMYEQYF. The V gene is TRBV7-6, the J gene TRBJ2-7; TRBD2 aligns across 8 bases. Germline CDR1 reads SGHVS; CDR2 reads FNYEAQ. V was pared by 1 base and J by 4 bases, with 9 bases of the junction left unmatched. This CDR3 has 16 amino acids.

The chain uses TRBV7-3 and TRBJ2-3, with TRBD2 as a possible D gene (5 bases). Germline V gene lookup returns CDR1 SGHTA and CDR2 FQGTGA. Trimming stripped 5 bases from V and 1 base from J, with 13 bases between. The CDR3 consists of 15 residues. The CDR3 spells CASSPGLGRTDTQYF. The CDR3 DNA reads TGTGCCAGCAGCCCCGGACTCGGCCGCACAGATACGCAGTATTTT. The full variable domain, in which reference TRBV7-3 and TRBJ2-3 provide the parts outside the CDR3, is GAGVSQTPSNKVTEKGKYVELRCDPISGHTALYWYRQSLGQGPEFLIYFQGTGAADDSGLPNDRFFAVRPEGSVSTLKIQRTERGDSAVYLCASSPGLGRTDTQYFGPGTRLTVL.

The genes are TRBV5-1 and TRBJ1-2; D call uncertain. CDR3 length equals 14 residues. Trimming shortened V by 5 bases and J by 8 bases, and 19 bases separated the two germline ends. CDR1 is SGHRS and CDR2 is YFSETQ in the germline V gene. CDR3 amino acids: CASSPTDTDLGYTF. DNA for the CDR3: TGCGCCAGCAGTCCGACCGACACCGATCTGGGCTACACCTTC.

This clone was seen just once. The genes are TRBV7-8 and TRBJ1-2; D gene unclear. This CDR3 spans 16 amino acids. Germline CDR1 SGHVS, CDR2 FQNEAQ. V lost 5 bases, J lost 4 bases, and 20 bases lay in between. The CDR3 region has the DNA TGTGCCAGCAGCCAGGCTGGTCCGGCCGGGTTCTATGGCTACACCTTC. Its protein is CASSQAGPAGFYGYTF.

This chain joins TRBV10-3 and TRBJ2-3, with D possibly matching TRBD2 (6 bases). V lost 10 bases and J 3 bases, leaving 11 bases between the germline ends. This CDR3 contains 12 residues. Germline V lookup: CDR1 ENHRY, CDR2 SYGVKD. The CDR3 region is CATGEATDTQYF. The CDR3, as DNA: TGTGCCACGGGAGAAGCGACAGATACGCAGTATTTT.

This chain joins TRBV11-2 and TRBJ2-1; 7 nucleotides line up with TRBD2. This CDR3 region has 15 residues. The V and J ends lost 2 bases and 0 bases, in that order; junction bases with no gene match: 1. CDR1 and CDR2 (germline): SGHAT, FQNNGV. The CDR3 DNA reads as TGTGCCAGCAGCTTACTAGCGGCCTCCTACAATGAGCAGTTCTTC. Its translation: CASSLLAASYNEQFF.

This chain connects TRBV5-4 to TRBJ2-3; TRBD2 matches at 10 bases. The CDR3 has 16 residues. Germline CDR1 reads SGHNT; CDR2 reads YYREEE (reference sequence). Trimming cost V 5 bases and J 5 bases; bases outside gene matches: 11. The CDR3 DNA reads as TGTGCCAGCAGTCTCGCTAGCGGGAGTGGCGGAGATACGCAGTATTTT. Translating gives CASSLASGSGGDTQYF.

The chain couples TRBV2 to TRBJ2-1; no definite D call. V was pared by 4 bases and J by 2 bases, with 12 bases between. Germline lookup yields CDR1 SNHLY and CDR2 FYNNEI. The CDR3 has 15 residues. The chain's CDR3 is CASSGGRVAYNEQFF. The CDR3 region has the DNA TGTGCCAGCAGTGGGGGTAGGGTGGCCTACAATGAGCAGTTCTTC. The entire variable domain, with the rest obtained from reference TRBV2 and TRBJ2-1, is as follows: EPEVTQTPSHQVTQMGQEVILRCVPISNHLYFYWYRQILGQKVEFLVSFYNNEISEKSEIFDDQFSVERPDGSNFTLKIRSTKLEDSAMYFCASSGGRVAYNEQFFGPGTRLTVL.

CDR3: CASSPAQAETQYF. CDR3 DNA: TGTGCCAGCTCACCCGCACAGGCTGAGACCCAGTACTTC. The chain employs TRBV18 and TRBJ2-5; D is perhaps TRBD1 (5 bases). This CDR3 has 13 amino acids. Trimming left V 3 bases short and J 5 bases short, with 10 bases between. Germline CDR1 and CDR2: KGHSH and LQKENI.

The chain combines TRBV9 with TRBJ1-1; D might be TRBD1 (5 bases). The CDR3 has 10 residues. The V gene's germline CDR1 is SGDLS and CDR2 YYNGEE. V was shortened by 7 bases and J by 5 bases, with 6 bases between the two germline ends. The CDR3 sequence is CASGGTEAFF. CDR3 nucleotide sequence: TGTGCCAGCGGGGGGACTGAAGCTTTCTTT.

The V and J genes are TRBV19 and TRBJ1-1; 7 bases agree with TRBD1. The CDR3 spans 15 residues. V trimming: 3 bases; J trimming: 0 bases; junction bases outside the gene matches: 4. Germline CDR1 reads LNHDA; CDR2 reads SQIVND (reference sequence). CDR3 loop: CASSIGDRMNTEAFF. CDR3 in DNA: TGTGCCAGTAGTATTGGGGACAGAATGAACACTGAAGCTTTCTTT. The variable domain in full, completed from reference TRBV19 and TRBJ1-1, reads DGGITQSPKYLFRKEGQNVTLSCEQNLNHDAMYWYRQDPGQGLRLIYYSQIVNDFQKGDIAEGYSVSREKKESFPLTVTSAQKNPTAFYLCASSIGDRMNTEAFFGQGTRLTVV.

The V and J genes are TRBV5-4 and TRBJ1-5; TRBD1 matches 9 bases. Losses at the gene ends were 4 bases for V and 1 base for J; bases not matched to a gene: 3. Germline CDR1 SGHNT, CDR2 YYREEE (reference sequence). This CDR3 spans 15 amino acids. This chain's CDR3 is CASSAGTGSNQPQHF. DNA for the CDR3: TGTGCCAGCAGCGCCGGGACAGGGAGCAATCAGCCCCAGCATTTT.

The gene calls are TRBV19 and TRBJ1-2; 9 bases are a match to TRBD1. CDR1 and CDR2 (germline): LNHDA, SQIVND (reference sequence). The CDR3 loop spans 14 amino acids. The V gene end was trimmed by 7 bases and the J gene end by 7 bases; junction bases not matched to a gene: 10. CDR3 sequence: CASTDRDRVGGYTF. The CDR3 region has the DNA TGTGCCAGTACCGACCGGGACAGGGTTGGTGGCTACACCTTC. Full variable domain (missing parts from reference TRBV19 and TRBJ1-2): DGGITQSPKYLFRKEGQNVTLSCEQNLNHDAMYWYRQDPGQGLRLIYYSQIVNDFQKGDIAEGYSVSREKKESFPLTVTSAQKNPTAFYLCASTDRDRVGGYTFGSGTRLTVV.

The chain uses TRBV7-3 and TRBJ2-3; TRBD2 matches at 14 bases. The V gene's germline CDR1 is SGHTA and CDR2 FQGTGA. V shed 3 bases and J 1 base; nucleotides not matched to a gene: 18. The CDR3 covers 22 residues. The CDR3 loop is CASSFVPIEGLAGGLRTDTQYF. CDR3 DNA: TGTGCCAGCAGCTTTGTGCCCATTGAAGGACTAGCGGGAGGCCTCCGCACAGATACGCAGTATTTT.

This clone is a singleton in its sample. The chain carries TRBV7-8 and TRBJ2-1; tentatively, D is TRBD1 (6 bases). Germline CDR1 reads SGHVS; CDR2 reads FQNEAQ. The CDR3 spans 12 residues. Between the trimmed V and J ends, which lost 7 bases and 7 bases, there was a span of 11 bases. The CDR3 is CASTQGPNEQFF. In DNA form, the CDR3 reads TGTGCCAGCACACAGGGTCCAAATGAGCAGTTCTTC.

V gene TRBV28 combines with J gene TRBJ1-1, with D possibly being TRBD1 (5 bases). Trimming removed 6 bases at V and 2 bases at J, with 10 bases between. Germline loops: CDR1 MDHEN, CDR2 SYDVKM. The CDR3 is made up of 13 amino acids. The CDR3 sequence: CASRQVINTEAFF. Written as DNA, the CDR3 is TGTGCCAGCAGACAGGTAATAAACACTGAAGCTTTCTTT.

CDR3 sequence (DNA): TGTGCCTGGGACAGGGGCTACCAAGAGACCCAGTACTTC. Translating it yields CAWDRGYQETQYF. V and J are TRBV30 and TRBJ2-5; TRBD1 agrees at 8 bases. The CDR3 loop spans 13 amino acids. Germline CDR1 is GTSNPN and CDR2 is SVGIG (reference sequence). The junction had 2 bases not matched to a gene; V was cut back by 5 bases and J by 0 bases.

The rearrangement links TRBV19 to TRBJ2-2; 9 positions match TRBD1. Germline CDR1 is LNHDA and CDR2 is SQIVND (reference sequence). This CDR3 is built from 16 residues. V dropped 8 bases and J dropped 3; count of bases not matched to a gene: 10. CDR3 DNA: TGTGCCAGTGTAAGCGGACAGGGGCGGTACACCGGGGAGCTGTTTTTT. Its translation is CASVSGQGRYTGELFF.